The 24 T cell receptor beta chains below come from one sample, sequenced in a study of blood T cell repertoires in COVID-19. Measured with immunoSEQ multiplex PCR; TCRdb has only the in-frame clones, and not every one. This sample has 90,000 to 120,000 clones; about four fifths occur once, and the top ten carry 4% to 5.5%. The sample comprised peripheral blood. The receptor source for this set is a man aged 65 to 79 with acute or convalescent COVID-19.

The gene calls are TRBV6-5 and TRBJ1-3, with D possibly TRBD1 on 5 matching bases. The V gene lost 0 bases and the J gene lost 4 bases, with 13 bases spanning the gap. The CDR3 is 16 amino acids. The germline V gene encodes CDR1 MNHEY and CDR2 SVGAGI. The chain's CDR3 is CASSYSGQGGGNTIYF. As DNA, the CDR3 is TGTGCCAGCAGTTACTCAGGCCAGGGAGGAGGAAACACCATATATTTT.

This sequence joins TRBV7-6 and TRBJ1-4, with 7 nucleotides matching TRBD1. The CDR3 covers 15 residues. Trimming took 5 bases from V and 4 from J; bases not matched to a gene: 7. CDR1 and CDR2 (germline): SGHVS, FNYEAQ. CDR3 sequence (DNA): TGTGCCAGCAGCCCGGTGGGACAGCTTAATGAAAAACTGTTTTTT. Protein: CASSPVGQLNEKLFF.

This chain uses TRBV5-6 with TRBJ1-5, with TRBD1 as a possible D gene (5 bases). There are 14 residues in the CDR3. Trimming took off 4 bases at V and 3 bases at J, with 11 bases between the two ends. Germline V gives CDR1 SGHDT, CDR2 YYEEEE. In DNA form, the CDR3 reads TGTGCCAGCAGCCAGGGATTTAACAATCAGCCCCAGCATTTT. This codes for CASSQGFNNQPQHF.

This chain joins TRBV18 and TRBJ1-5; 9 positions match TRBD1. The CDR3 runs 16 residues. Trimming removed 3 bases from V and 5 bases from J; junction bases left unmatched: 8. Germline V gene data show CDR1 as KGHSH and CDR2 as LQKENI. The CDR3 DNA sequence: TGTGCCAGCTCACCTTCGACAGGGGGTGGCGATCAGCCCCAGCATTTT. The encoded protein is CASSPSTGGGDQPQHF.

In DNA form, the CDR3 reads TGTGCCAGCTGCCGGGAGAGAAACACTGAAGCTTTCTTT. Translated, it gives CASCRERNTEAFF. This chain links TRBV25-1 with TRBJ1-1, with D uncertain. Germline CDR1 and CDR2: MGHDK and SYGVNS. The V end lost 8 bases, the J end lost 2 bases, and 12 bases lay between the germline ends. The CDR3 consists of 13 residues.

The rearrangement uses TRBV7-6 and TRBJ1-1, with a tentative D call TRBD1 (5 bases). The CDR3 length is 14 residues. V dropped 5 bases and J dropped 3 bases, with 13 bases sitting between them. Per the germline V gene, CDR1 is SGHVS and CDR2 is FNYEAQ. The CDR3, as DNA: TGTGCCAGCAGCCGCACAGGAGGGGACACTGAAGCTTTCTTT. As protein: CASSRTGGDTEAFF. The complete variable domain, with remaining parts taken from reference TRBV7-6 and TRBJ1-1, reads GAGVSQSPRYKVTKRGQDVALRCDPISGHVSLYWYRQALGQGPEFLTYFNYEAQQDKSGLPNDRFSAERPEGSISTLTIQRTEQRDSAMYRCASSRTGGDTEAFFGQGTRLTVV.

The chain employs TRBV5-1 and TRBJ1-1; 7 positions agree with TRBD1. Germline V CDR1 and CDR2: SGHRS, YFSETQ. CDR3 size: 15 residues. The trim removed 4 bases at V and 1 base at J, leaving 7 bases unmatched. The CDR3 here is CASSQQGRQNTEAFF. CDR3 coding DNA: TGCGCCAGCAGCCAACAGGGGAGACAGAACACTGAAGCTTTCTTT.

The chain joins TRBV15 to TRBJ2-1; TRBD1 might be the D (5 bases). Germline loops: CDR1 LNHNV, CDR2 YYDKDF (reference sequence). The V end was cut by 2 bases, the J end by 8 bases, with 16 bases between. The CDR3 totals 15 residues. Here the CDR3 reads CATSRQGQRIDEQFF. CDR3 sequence (DNA): TGTGCCACCAGCAGACAGGGTCAAAGGATCGATGAGCAGTTCTTC.

DNA of the CDR3: TGTGCCAGCTCCCTCGGAGACGGACAGGCTGGCGAGCAGTACTTC. Its protein is CASSLGDGQAGEQYF. The V gene is TRBV18, the J gene TRBJ2-7; TRBD1 matches at 7 bases. This CDR3 contains 15 residues. Germline CDR1 KGHSH, CDR2 LQKENI. The trim removed 6 bases at V and 6 bases at J, leaving 14 bases unmatched.

This clone was found once. The chain joins TRBV15 to TRBJ1-2; D perhaps matches TRBD1 (5 bases). With 1 base removed from V and 5 bases from J, the gap between germline ends came to 14 bases. CDR1 is LNHNV, CDR2 YYDKDF, per germline (reference sequence). CDR3 length: 15 amino acids. The CDR3 nucleotides are TGTGCCACCAGCAGAGGAGACGACAGAAAGTATGGCTACACCTTC. This sequence encodes CATSRGDDRKYGYTF.

V usage is TRBV6-5 and J usage is TRBJ1-1, with D unclear. The length of the CDR3 is 13 residues. V was clipped by 2 bases and J by 0 bases, with 4 bases between them. CDR1 and CDR2 from the germline V gene are MNHEY and SVGAGI. In DNA, the CDR3 is TGTGCCAGCAGTTACGAGGTGAACACTGAAGCTTTCTTT. Its translation is CASSYEVNTEAFF.

This chain links TRBV6-2 or TRBV6-3 with TRBJ2-1, with D tentatively TRBD2 (5 bases). The germline gives CDR1 MNHEY, CDR2 SVGEGT. This CDR3 region has 14 residues. V shed 6 bases and J shed 2 bases, with 11 bases lying between them. The CDR3 sequence: CASSRTGTYNEQFF. CDR3 sequence (DNA): TGTGCCAGCAGCCGTACCGGGACCTACAATGAGCAGTTCTTC.

V is TRBV7-9 and J is TRBJ2-7; 11 bases map to TRBD2. CDR3 length: 14 residues. The germline V gene has CDR1 SEHNR and CDR2 FQNEAQ (reference sequence). The trim removed 5 bases at V and 6 bases at J, leaving 6 bases unmatched. The CDR3 region is CASSRSSGGPEQYF. CDR3 nucleotides: TGTGCCAGCAGCCGCTCTAGCGGGGGGCCCGAGCAGTACTTC.

Comment on this clone: One end of the junction is discordant with germline, which a read error may explain. The rearrangement uses TRBV5-1 and TRBJ2-1; 13 bases are a match to TRBD2. In germline, CDR1 is SGHRS, CDR2 YFSETQ. CDR3 length: 15 residues. The CDR3 is CANSLTSGGSREQFF. CDR3 DNA sequence: TGCGCCAACAGCCTGACTAGCGGGGGGTCTCGAGAGCAGTTCTTC.

CDR3 region: CASSEAGGYGYTF. CDR3 sequence (DNA): TGCGCCAGCAGTGAGGCCGGAGGCTATGGCTACACCTTC. V is TRBV10-1 and J is TRBJ1-2; D uncertain. The CDR3 spans 13 residues. Trimming pared 2 bases from V and 4 bases from J, leaving 8 bases between. Germline loops: CDR1 WNHNN, CDR2 SYGVQD (reference sequence).

The chain recombines TRBV6-5 with TRBJ1-6; TRBD1 might be the D (5 bases). CDR1 MNHEY and CDR2 SVGAGI come from the germline V gene. V lost 3 bases, J lost 8 bases, and 8 bases lay in between. CDR3 length equals 13 residues. CDR3 DNA sequence: TGTGCCAGCAGTTATGACAGAGATTCACCCCTCCACTTT. Translation: CASSYDRDSPLHF.

The genes are TRBV5-1 and TRBJ2-5, with D perhaps TRBD2 (6 bases). CDR3 length equals 17 residues. V was clipped by 0 bases and J by 1 base, with 16 bases between them. The germline gives CDR1 SGHRS, CDR2 YFSETQ. CDR3 residues: CASSLGAWARGQETQYF. In DNA form, the CDR3 reads TGCGCCAGCAGCTTGGGCGCCTGGGCGCGGGGCCAAGAGACCCAGTACTTC.

The CDR3 bases are TGTGCCAGCAGCTTAGGGACAGGGGGCACCTATGGCTACACCTTC. Its protein product is CASSLGTGGTYGYTF. The rearrangement joins TRBV7-8 to TRBJ1-2; 11 bases are shared with TRBD1. V lost 1 base to trimming and J lost 4 bases; unmatched junction nucleotides: 2. This CDR3 has 15 residues. Germline V gives CDR1 SGHVS, CDR2 FQNEAQ.

The chain uses TRBV28 and TRBJ1-4, with 7 bases matching TRBD1. The length of the CDR3 is 14 residues. Germline CDR1 reads MDHEN; CDR2 reads SYDVKM. With 3 bases clipped from V and 7 bases from J, the junction kept 5 bases outside the gene matches. CDR3 sequence reads: CASSLRGGGEKLFF. CDR3 bases: TGTGCCAGCAGTTTGCGAGGGGGCGGTGAAAAACTGTTTTTT.

The CDR3 DNA reads TGTGCCAGCAGTCGGGACAGGGAGCTTTATGGCTACACCTTC. Protein sequence: CASSRDRELYGYTF. The chain links TRBV25-1 to TRBJ1-2; 9 bases align to TRBD1. CDR3 length: 14 residues. Germline V gene sequence: CDR1 MGHDK, CDR2 SYGVNS. V lost 5 bases to trimming and J lost 5 bases; unmatched junction nucleotides: 6.

V usage is TRBV7-4 and J usage is TRBJ1-2, with D uncertain. This CDR3 contains 14 residues. Germline assignment: CDR1 SGHVT and CDR2 SQSDAQ. The V gene lost 2 bases and the J gene lost 3 bases, with 10 bases spanning the gap. The CDR3, as DNA: TGTGCCAGCAGCTTACGGGAAGGCGACTATGGCTACACCTTC. This translates into CASSLREGDYGYTF.

This clone appeared a single time. This rearrangement joins TRBV5-8 to TRBJ1-2; D call uncertain. V was shortened by 2 bases and J by 5 bases, with 7 bases between the two germline ends. Germline lookup yields CDR1 SGHTS and CDR2 YDEGEE. This CDR3 region has 12 residues. The CDR3 protein is CASSFPGYGYTF. In DNA, the CDR3 is TGTGCCAGCAGCTTCCCGGGGTATGGCTACACCTTC. Filled out from reference TRBV5-8 and TRBJ1-2, the complete variable domain reads EAGVTQSPTHLIKTRGQQATLRCSPISGHTSVYWYQQALGLGLQFLLWYDEGEERNRGNFPPRFSGRQFPNYSSELNVNALELEDSALYLCASSFPGYGYTFGSGTRLTVV.

This chain connects TRBV6-1 to TRBJ1-1; the match to TRBD1 covers 7 bases. Germline CDR1 and CDR2: MNHNS and SASEGT. This CDR3 contains 14 residues. V lost 3 bases, J lost 5 bases, and 6 bases stayed unmatched. The CDR3 here is CASSDQTGKTEAFF. Written as DNA, the CDR3 is TGTGCCAGCAGTGACCAGACAGGGAAAACTGAAGCTTTCTTT.

The chain has TRBV20-1 and TRBJ1-5, with D perhaps TRBD1 (5 bases). The germline CDR1 and CDR2 sequences are DFQATT and SNEGSKA (reference sequence). The CDR3 totals 14 residues. V was trimmed by 3 bases and J by 4 bases, leaving 13 bases between them. This CDR3 is CSASRGDGNQPQHF. The CDR3 DNA is TGCAGTGCTAGTCGCGGGGACGGGAATCAGCCCCAGCATTTT.